These T cell receptor beta chains were read from a single sample in a study of cytomegalovirus exposure and HLA in healthy donors. Using immunoSEQ multiplex PCR, the repertoire was profiled, and TCRdb retains in-frame clones only, with some absent. The sample carries 70,000 or so clones, around 95% recorded once. The specimen sequenced was PBMCs. The receptors shown here come from a woman aged 18-29 years in good health and CMV-seropositive. The CDR3 runs from the conserved cysteine through the conserved F or W. D genes are given only for firm matches. Size tells how often a clone was seen (once, few, many) or the class of an expanded clone, and some rows leave it out.

cdr3_aa: CASSLVGGWAADTQYF
cdr3_nt: TGTGCCAGCAGCTTAGTGGGAGGATGGGCGGCAGATACGCAGTATTTT
cdr3_length: 16
j_call: TRBJ2-3
d_call: -
v_call: TRBV7-2
clone_size: -

cdr3_aa: CASSLKTVGRRRWNEQFF
cdr3_nt: TGTGCCAGCAGCTTAAAAACAGTGGGGCGCCGCAGGTGGAATGAGCAGTTCTTC
cdr3_length: 18
j_call: TRBJ2-1
d_call: -
v_call: TRBV7-2
clone_size: -

cdr3_aa: CASREGQRGSNEQFF
cdr3_nt: TGTGCCAGCAGGGAGGGACAGAGAGGGTCCAATGAGCAGTTCTTC
cdr3_length: 15
j_call: TRBJ2-1
d_call: -
v_call: TRBV2
clone_size: -

cdr3_aa: CASSRNPRTSAAYEQYF
cdr3_nt: TGTGCCAGTAGCAGAAACCCTCGGACTAGCGCGGCCTACGAGCAGTACTTC
cdr3_length: 17
j_call: TRBJ2-7
d_call: TRBD2
v_call: TRBV19
clone_size: -

cdr3_aa: CASSGTSNYEQYF
cdr3_nt: TGCGCCAGCTCCGGGACTAGCAACTACGAGCAGTACTTC
cdr3_length: 13
j_call: TRBJ2-7
d_call: TRBD2
v_call: TRBV5-1
clone_size: once

cdr3_aa: CASRPGTTGNTEAFF
cdr3_nt: TGTGCCAGCCGACCTGGAACGACAGGGAACACTGAAGCTTTCTTT
cdr3_length: 15
j_call: TRBJ1-1
d_call: -
v_call: TRBV2
clone_size: -

cdr3_aa: CASSALANTGELFF
cdr3_nt: TGTGCCAGCAGCGCCCTCGCGAACACCGGGGAGCTGTTTTTT
cdr3_length: 14
j_call: TRBJ2-2
d_call: -
v_call: TRBV9
clone_size: -

cdr3_aa: CASSLVRGRAGQFF
cdr3_nt: TGTGCCAGCAGCTTAGTACGCGGGAGGGCCGGGCAGTTCTTC
cdr3_length: 14
j_call: TRBJ2-1
d_call: TRBD2
v_call: TRBV7-2
clone_size: -

cdr3_aa: CASSALVLAGSGELFF
cdr3_nt: TGTGCCAGCAGCGCACTAGTGTTAGCGGGGTCCGGGGAGCTGTTTTTT
cdr3_length: 16
j_call: TRBJ2-2
d_call: TRBD2
v_call: TRBV9
clone_size: -

cdr3_aa: CASSSRLAVNTGELFF
cdr3_nt: TGCGCCAGCAGCTCCCGACTAGCGGTAAACACCGGGGAGCTGTTTTTT
cdr3_length: 16
j_call: TRBJ2-2
d_call: TRBD2
v_call: TRBV5-1
clone_size: -

cdr3_aa: CASSKQGQSNSPLHF
cdr3_nt: TGTGCCAGCAGTAAACAGGGACAGTCGAATTCACCCCTCCACTTT
cdr3_length: 15
j_call: TRBJ1-6
d_call: TRBD1
v_call: TRBV25-1
clone_size: few

cdr3_aa: CASSPNRQADYGYTF
cdr3_nt: TGTGCCAGCAGCCCAAACAGACAGGCGGACTATGGCTACACCTTC
cdr3_length: 15
j_call: TRBJ1-2
d_call: -
v_call: TRBV6-1
clone_size: -

cdr3_aa: CASSPPRSRFTEAFF
cdr3_nt: TGTGCCAGCTCACCACCTCGGTCCCGATTCACTGAAGCTTTCTTT
cdr3_length: 15
j_call: TRBJ1-1
d_call: -
v_call: TRBV18
clone_size: -

cdr3_aa: CASSQVLARGDTQYF
cdr3_nt: TGTGCCAGCAGCCAAGTGCTAGCCCGGGGAGATACGCAGTATTTT
cdr3_length: 15
j_call: TRBJ2-3
d_call: -
v_call: TRBV14
clone_size: -

cdr3_aa: CASSEPAGMNEKLFF
cdr3_nt: TGTGCCAGCAGTGAACCCGCAGGGATGAATGAAAAACTGTTTTTT
cdr3_length: 15
j_call: TRBJ1-4
d_call: -
v_call: TRBV6-1
clone_size: -